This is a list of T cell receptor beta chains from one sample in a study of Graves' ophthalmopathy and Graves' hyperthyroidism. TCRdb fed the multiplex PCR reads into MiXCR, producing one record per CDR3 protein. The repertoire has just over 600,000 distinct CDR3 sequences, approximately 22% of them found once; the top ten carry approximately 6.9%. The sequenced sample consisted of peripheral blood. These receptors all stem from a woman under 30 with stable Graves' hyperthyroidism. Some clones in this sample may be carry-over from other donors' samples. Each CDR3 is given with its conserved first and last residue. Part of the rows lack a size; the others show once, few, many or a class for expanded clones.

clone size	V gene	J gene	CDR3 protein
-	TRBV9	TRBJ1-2	CASSVLGQGSGYTF
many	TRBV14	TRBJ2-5	CASSQDRVALGTQYF
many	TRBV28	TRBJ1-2	CASRPRLYPSYGYTF
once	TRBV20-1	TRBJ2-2	CSARPINTGELFF
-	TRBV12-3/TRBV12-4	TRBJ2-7	CASSLLGTSYEQYF
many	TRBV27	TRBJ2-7	CASSRTPSSYEQYF
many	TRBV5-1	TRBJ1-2	CASSLAAGWVVGYTF
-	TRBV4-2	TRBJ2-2	CASSRLAGENTGELFF
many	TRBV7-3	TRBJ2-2	CASSSTGSTGELFF
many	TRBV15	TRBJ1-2	CATSRNRDADGYTF
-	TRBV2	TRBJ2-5	CASRSSSGVGRETQYF
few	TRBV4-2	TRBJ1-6	CASSQGKDRGLNSPLHF
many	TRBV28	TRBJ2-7	CASSPRSVSEQYF
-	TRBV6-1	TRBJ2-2	CATKGLAGTGELFF
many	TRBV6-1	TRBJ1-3	CASKKQGSGGNAIYF
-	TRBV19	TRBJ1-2	CASAFRGEGYGYTF
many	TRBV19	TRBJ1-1	CASIHNMNTEAFF
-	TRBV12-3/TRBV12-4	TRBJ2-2	CASSGRLDTGELFF
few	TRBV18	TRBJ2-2	CASSQFGGTNTGELFF
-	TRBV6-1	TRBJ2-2	CASKKGLAGGGELFF
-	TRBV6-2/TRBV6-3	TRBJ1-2	CASSRREANYGYTF
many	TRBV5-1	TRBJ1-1	CASSFGTGGLGTEAFF
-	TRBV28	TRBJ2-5	CASSLLAVTETQYF
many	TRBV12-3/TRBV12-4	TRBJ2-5	CASSSGSRAQYF
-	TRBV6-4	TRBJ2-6	CASSRLAGESGANVLTF